The following is a T cell receptor (beta chain) sequence with its context. Its antigen is undetermined. It was with 60 Vbeta and 13 Jbeta primers that the PCR ran. Authors' methods: In a later analysis, of some 80 million unique beta chains, about 11 million appeared in at least two donors. TCRdb's table, derived via immunoSEQ multiplex PCR, lists solely in-frame clones and lacks some. V, J and clone size were drawn from that table, and D and trimming were deduced from the DNA. The data hold approximately 110,000 clones, with just under 75% observed a single time. This CDR3 contains 15 residues. CDR1 and CDR2 from the germline V gene are SEHNR and FQNEAQ (reference sequence). Unmatched junction bases numbered 5, after V lost 5 bases and J lost 5 bases. This record comes from a study of cytomegalovirus exposure and HLA in healthy donors. Study-level points and caveats: Overall, 164 TCR beta chains were annotated as cytomegalovirus-associated. Per a later analysis, roughly 17,000 TCR beta sequences showed association with HLA alleles at 0.05 false discovery rate.

The chain employs TRBV7-9 and TRBJ2-5, with 13 bases that match TRBD2. The receptor comes from a man aged 55 to 70 in good health and CMV-seropositive. Specimen: PBMCs. This chain's CDR3 is CASSPGLAGVETQYF. CDR3 DNA: TGTGCCAGCAGCCCAGGACTAGCGGGGGTGGAGACCCAGTACTTC.